This T cell receptor beta chain derives from a study of Graves' ophthalmopathy and Graves' hyperthyroidism. Amplification of TCR beta CDR3 regions used RNA transcripts. First-round RT-PCR employed HTBI primers, with a second-round multiplex PCR after it. One entry per CDR3 protein results from TCRdb running MiXCR on the multiplex PCR reads. The data show about 590,000 distinct CDR3 sequences, under 40% seen once. The CDR3 length is 13 residues. Trimming removed 3 bases at V and 6 bases at J, with 9 bases between. Looked up from germline, CDR1 is LNHDA and CDR2 is SQIVND (reference sequence). This clonotype was seen at least ten times.

The chain is built from TRBV19 and TRBJ1-5; D not resolved. The specimen sequenced was peripheral blood or thyroid tissue (not recorded which). This receptor was obtained from an adult man with Graves' hyperthyroidism. The CDR3: CASSIGRSQPQHF. The CDR3 nucleotides read TGTGCCAGTAGTATCGGGAGGAGTCAGCCCCAGCATTTT.